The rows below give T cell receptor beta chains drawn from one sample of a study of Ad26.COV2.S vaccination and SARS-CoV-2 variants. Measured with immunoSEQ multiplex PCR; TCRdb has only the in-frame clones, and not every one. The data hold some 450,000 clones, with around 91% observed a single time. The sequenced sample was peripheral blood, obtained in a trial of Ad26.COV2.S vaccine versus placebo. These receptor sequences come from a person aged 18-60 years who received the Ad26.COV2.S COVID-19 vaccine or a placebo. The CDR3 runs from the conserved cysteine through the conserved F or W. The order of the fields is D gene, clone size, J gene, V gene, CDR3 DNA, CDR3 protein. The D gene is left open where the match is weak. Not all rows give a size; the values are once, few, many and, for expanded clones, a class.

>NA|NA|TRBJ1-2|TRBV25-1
TGTGCCAGCAGTGAAGGGGCGACCTCCTATGGCTACACCTTC
CASSEGATSYGYTF
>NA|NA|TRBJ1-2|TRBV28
TGTGCCAGCAGTCCCCAGGACAGACCTTATGGCTACACCTTC
CASSPQDRPYGYTF
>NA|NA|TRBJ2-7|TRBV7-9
TGTGCCAGCAGCCCAGAAGGGGTGCACGAGCAGTACTTC
CASSPEGVHEQYF
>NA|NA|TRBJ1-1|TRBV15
TGTGCCACCAGCAGAGACGTCGACGAAGCTTTCTTT
CATSRDVDEAFF
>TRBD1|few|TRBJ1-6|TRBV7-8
TGTGCCAGCAGCCCAAGGGTGACAGGGCTTTCACCCCTCCACTTT
CASSPRVTGLSPLHF
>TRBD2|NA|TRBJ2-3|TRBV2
TGTGCCAGCAGTGAAACCGGACTAGCGGGAAGCTCAGATACGCAGTATTTT
CASSETGLAGSSDTQYF
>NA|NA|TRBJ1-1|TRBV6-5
TGTGCCAGCAGCCAGGGTTATAACACTGAAGCTTTCTTT
CASSQGYNTEAFF
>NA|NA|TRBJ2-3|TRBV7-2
TGTGCCAGCAGCTCCCAACCACCGGGACCCTTCGTTGTGGATACGCAGTATTTT
CASSSQPPGPFVVDTQYF
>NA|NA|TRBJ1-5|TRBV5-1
TGCGCCAGCAGCTTGGCGGCAGGGATGGGTCAGCCCCAGCATTTT
CASSLAAGMGQPQHF
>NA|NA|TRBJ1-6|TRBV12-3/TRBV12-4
TGTGCCAGCGCGGCTTCCTATAATTCACCCCTCCACTTT
CASAASYNSPLHF
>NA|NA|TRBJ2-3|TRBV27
TGTGCCAGCAGTTTAGGGCATCCGGATACGCAGTATTTT
CASSLGHPDTQYF
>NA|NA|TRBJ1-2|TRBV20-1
TGCAGTGTTCCGGACTATGGCTACACCTTC
CSVPDYGYTF
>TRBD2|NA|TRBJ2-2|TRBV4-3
TGCGCCAGCAGCCCCTATCTGGGCGATAGCGGGAGATCGGGCGGGGAGCTGTTTTTT
CASSPYLGDSGRSGGELFF
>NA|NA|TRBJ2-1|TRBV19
TGTGCCAGTAGTATATCGCTACGGGGGAATGAGCAGTTCTTC
CASSISLRGNEQFF
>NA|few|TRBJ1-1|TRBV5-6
TGTGCCAGCAGCCAGAGGGCAGGTGAAGCTTTCTTT
CASSQRAGEAFF
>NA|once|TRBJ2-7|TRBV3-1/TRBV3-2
TGTGCCAGCAGCCAAGATCTCACTAGCTCCTACGAGCAGTACTTC
CASSQDLTSSYEQYF
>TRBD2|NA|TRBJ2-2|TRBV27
TGTGCCAGCAGTTTTCGGGCTAGCGGGAGTCCGTCAGTCGGGGAGCTGTTTTTT
CASSFRASGSPSVGELFF
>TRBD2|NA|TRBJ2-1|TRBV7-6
TGTGCCAGCAGCCCTTCTCTGGCCGAAGGGCTAGCGGGGAACTACAATGAGCAGTTCTTC
CASSPSLAEGLAGNYNEQFF
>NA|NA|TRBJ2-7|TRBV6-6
TGTGCCAGCAGTTACTCGGCGGTGAGCTCCTACGAGCAGTACTTC
CASSYSAVSSYEQYF
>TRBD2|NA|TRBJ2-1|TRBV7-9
TGTGCCAGCAGCCCCCCGGTAGCGGGAGTTCGCAATGAGCAGTTCTTC
CASSPPVAGVRNEQFF
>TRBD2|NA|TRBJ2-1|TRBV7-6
TGTGCCAGCAGCTTAGTAGGGAGGGACGGCTACAATGAGCAGTTCTTC
CASSLVGRDGYNEQFF
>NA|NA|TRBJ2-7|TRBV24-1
TGTGCCACCAGTGATTTTGGCAAGGAAGGCTCCTACGAGCAGTACTTC
CATSDFGKEGSYEQYF
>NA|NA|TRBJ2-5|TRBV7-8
TGTGCCAGCAGCGAAGGGATAGAGACCCAGTACTTC
CASSEGIETQYF
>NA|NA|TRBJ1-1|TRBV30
TGTGCCTGGACCTGGGGGGTGAACACTGAAGCTTTCTTT
CAWTWGVNTEAFF
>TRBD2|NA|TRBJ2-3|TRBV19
TGTGCCAGTACCGCGGGAGGGCCGCTGCCAGATACGCAGTATTTT
CASTAGGPLPDTQYF
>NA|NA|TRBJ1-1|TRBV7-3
TGTGCCAGCAGCTTAAATCTGGTTTCTGAAGCTTTCTTT
CASSLNLVSEAFF
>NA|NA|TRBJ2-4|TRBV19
TGTGCCAGTAGATCATTAGGGGCCAAAAACATTCAGTACTTC
CASRSLGAKNIQYF
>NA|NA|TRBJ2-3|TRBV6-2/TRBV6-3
TGTGCCAGCAGTTACTCCGAAAGCACAGATACGCAGTATTTT
CASSYSESTDTQYF
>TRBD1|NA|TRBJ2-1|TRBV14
TGTGCCAGCAGCCAAGATAGGACAGGGGGCACGGGACTAGGCACCGAGGAGCAGTTCTTC
CASSQDRTGGTGLGTEEQFF
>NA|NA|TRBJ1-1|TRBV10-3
TGTGCCATCAGTGAGATTGTCGGGAACACTGAAGCTTTCTTT
CAISEIVGNTEAFF
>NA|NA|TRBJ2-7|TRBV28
TGTGCCTCCTCCTCCCCGGGGGTTAGCTCCTACGAGCAGTACTTC
CASSSPGVSSYEQYF
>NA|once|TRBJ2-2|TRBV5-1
TGCGCCAGCAGCTTGGCTGGGATGGGGGAGCTGTTTTTT
CASSLAGMGELFF
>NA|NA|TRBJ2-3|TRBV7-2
TGTGCCAGCAGCCCCCAGGGGTTGAGTACAGATACGCAGTATTTT
CASSPQGLSTDTQYF
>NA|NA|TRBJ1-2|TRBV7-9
TGTGCCAGCAGCTTAAGGGGCTACACCTTC
CASSLRGYTF
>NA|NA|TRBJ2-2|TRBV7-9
TGTGCCAGCAGCACACCGCGGGGTAACACCGGGGAGCTGTTTTTT
CASSTPRGNTGELFF
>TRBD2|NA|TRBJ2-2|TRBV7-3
TGTGCCAGCAGCCAGACTAGCGGGAGAACCGGGGAGCTGTTTTTT
CASSQTSGRTGELFF
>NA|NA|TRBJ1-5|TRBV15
TGTGCCACCAGCAGAGATCAAGTGGATCAGCCCCAGCATTTT
CATSRDQVDQPQHF
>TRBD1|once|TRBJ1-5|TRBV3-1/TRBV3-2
TGTGCCAGCAGCCCGGACAGGGCCTCCACCATCTATAGCAATCAGCCCCAGCATTTT
CASSPDRASTIYSNQPQHF
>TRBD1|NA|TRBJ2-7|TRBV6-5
TGTGCCAGCAGTTACGGACAGGGGAGAGAGCAGTACTTC
CASSYGQGREQYF
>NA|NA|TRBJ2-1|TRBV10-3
TGTGCCATCAGCACCTTCGCCGGGACTCCATACAATGAGCAGTTCTTC
CAISTFAGTPYNEQFF
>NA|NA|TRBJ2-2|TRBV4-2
TGTGCCAGCAGCCAAGTAGGCCTAGGGCGGGATAACATTAACACCGGGGAGCTGTTTTTT
CASSQVGLGRDNINTGELFF
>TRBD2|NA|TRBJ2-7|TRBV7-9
TGTGCCAGCAGCCAGACTAGCGGGATATCCCCGAACTACGAGCAGTACTTC
CASSQTSGISPNYEQYF
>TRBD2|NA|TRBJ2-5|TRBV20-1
TGCAGTGCTAGTCGGCTAGCGGGAGGGCCGGGAGAGACCCAGTACTTC
CSASRLAGGPGETQYF
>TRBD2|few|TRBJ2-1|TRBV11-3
TGTGCCAGCAGCTTAGCCCTGACTAGCGGCTACAATGAGCAGTTCTTC
CASSLALTSGYNEQFF
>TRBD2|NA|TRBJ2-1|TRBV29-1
TGCAGCGTTGAGGGGACTAGCGGAACTCACAATGAGCAGTTCTTC
CSVEGTSGTHNEQFF
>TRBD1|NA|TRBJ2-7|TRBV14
TGTGCCAGCAGCCAAGAGGTGACAGGGCCTGGGCAGTACTTC
CASSQEVTGPGQYF
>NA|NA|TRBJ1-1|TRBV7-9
TGTGCCAGCAGCTTACAGGGGAACACTGAAGCTTTCTTT
CASSLQGNTEAFF
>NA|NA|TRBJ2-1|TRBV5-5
TGTGCCAGCAGCTGGACCGCTTACAATGAGCAGTTCTTC
CASSWTAYNEQFF
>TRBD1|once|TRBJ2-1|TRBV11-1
TGTGCCAGCAGGAAACAACCGGGACAGGGCGTCTATGAGCAGTTCTTC
CASRKQPGQGVYEQFF
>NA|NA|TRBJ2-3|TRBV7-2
TGTGCCAGCAGCTGGCGACGCGCTAGCACAGATACGCAGTATTTT
CASSWRRASTDTQYF
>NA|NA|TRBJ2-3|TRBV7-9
TGTGCCAGCAGCCTCGGGTCCACAGATACGCAGTATTTT
CASSLGSTDTQYF
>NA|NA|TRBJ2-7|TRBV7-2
TGTGCCAGCAGCCGAGAGTACGAGCAGTACTTC
CASSREYEQYF
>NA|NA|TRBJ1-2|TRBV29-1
TGCAGCGCCGGATATGGCTACACCTTC
CSAGYGYTF
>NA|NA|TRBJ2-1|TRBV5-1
TGCGCCAGCAGCTCTCCCCTGCCGGGAGCCTACAATGAGCAGTTCTTC
CASSSPLPGAYNEQFF
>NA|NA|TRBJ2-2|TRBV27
TGTGCCAGCAGTTTGTCACAGATCACCGGGGAGCTGTTTTTT
CASSLSQITGELFF
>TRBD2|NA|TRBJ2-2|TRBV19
TGTGCCAGTAGTTCTCCGGGACTAGCGGGCTCGAACACCGGGGAGCTGTTTTTT
CASSSPGLAGSNTGELFF